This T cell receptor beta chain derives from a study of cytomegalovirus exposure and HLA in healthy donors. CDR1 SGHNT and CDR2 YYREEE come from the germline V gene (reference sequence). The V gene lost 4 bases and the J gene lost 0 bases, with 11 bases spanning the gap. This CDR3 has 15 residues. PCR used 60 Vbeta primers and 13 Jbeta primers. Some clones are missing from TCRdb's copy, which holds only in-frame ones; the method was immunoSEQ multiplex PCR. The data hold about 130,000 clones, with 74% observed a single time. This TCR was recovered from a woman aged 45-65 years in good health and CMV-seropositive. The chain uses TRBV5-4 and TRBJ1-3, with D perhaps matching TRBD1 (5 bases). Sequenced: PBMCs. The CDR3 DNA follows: TGTGCCAGCAGCCAGGGACTGACCTCTGGAAACACCATATATTTT. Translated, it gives CASSQGLTSGNTIYF.